This TCR beta chain was identified in a study of T-cell reconstitution after alpha-beta-depleted transplantation in children. Using unique molecular identifiers, the investigators prepared the TCRbeta library. TCRdb reanalysed the PCR reads using MiXCR and keeps one entry per CDR3 protein. The sample contains 350,000 to 400,000 distinct CDR3 sequences, roughly 22% of which appear only once. This clonotype was observed at least ten times. CDR3 length equals 14 residues. The ends were cut back, 4 bases at V and 8 bases at J, with 17 bases in the middle. Germline V CDR1 and CDR2: SQVTM, ANQGSEA. This sequence joins TRBV29-1 and TRBJ1-4; D is perhaps TRBD1 (5 bases). The sample consisted of PBMCs from the stem cell graft donor, taken from the stem cell graft. The TCR comes from a human donor who donated a stem cell graft to a child with acute myeloid leukemia. The CDR3, as DNA: TGCAGCGTTGGAGTAGGGACTGGTCGGGAAAAACTGTTTTTT. Translating it yields CSVGVGTGREKLFF. The whole variable domain, filled in from reference TRBV29-1 and TRBJ1-4, reads SAVISQKPSRDICQRGTSLTIQCQVDSQVTMMFWYRQQPGQSLTLIATANQGSEATYESGFVIDKFPISRPNLTFSTLTVSNMSPEDSSIYLCSVGVGTGREKLFFGSGTQLSVL.